The 29 T cell receptor beta chains given below trace back to one sample, sequenced in a study of T cell responses to AZD1222 COVID-19 vaccine (dated by TCRdb to about 2021). Sample time point, as interpreted from the label and publication: baseline before first vaccination. Library preparation was by the immunoSEQ multiplex PCR assay. The table comes from immuneACCESS by way of TCRdb, which keeps in-frame sequences with V and J called. Part of the clones is missing from these tables; in studies checked, under half for an unresolved V gene and the rest for unknown reasons. The sample has fewer than 200,000 clones on record, 92% of them singletons. Clones ranked in the top ten supply 1.6% of the sample. The sample consisted of peripheral blood, taken on day 0 of AZD1222 vaccination. These receptors were obtained from an adult in good health.

The chain recombines TRBV5-1 with TRBJ2-2, with TRBD2 matching 7 bases. The CDR3 covers 15 residues. In germline, CDR1 is SGHRS, CDR2 YFSETQ. Trimming cost V 0 bases and J 6 bases; bases outside gene matches: 5. The DNA of the CDR3 is TGCGCCAGCAGCTTGGGGCGGGAGCTTTCCGGGGAGCTGTTTTTT. Its translation is CASSLGRELSGELFF.

The chain combines TRBV19 with TRBJ1-6; D is possibly TRBD1 (6 bases). Trimming took 3 bases from V and 5 from J, leaving 14 bases between them. CDR3 length: 16 amino acids. CDR1 LNHDA and CDR2 SQIVND come from the germline V gene (reference sequence). The CDR3 spells CASSIQGPLNNSPLHF. The CDR3, as DNA: TGTGCCAGTAGTATCCAGGGGCCCTTAAATAATTCACCCCTCCACTTT.

The chain links TRBV6-5 to TRBJ1-6; unclear D gene. V was pared by 8 bases and J by 6 bases, with 8 bases between. Germline V CDR1 and CDR2: MNHEY, SVGAGI. CDR3 length: 12 amino acids. The DNA of the CDR3 is TGTGCCAGCGGATTCCCTAATTCACCCCTCCACTTT. Amino acid sequence: CASGFPNSPLHF.

This clone was counted a few times. The rearrangement uses TRBV6-2 or TRBV6-3 and TRBJ1-3; D is unresolved. CDR3 length equals 15 residues. Germline CDR1 and CDR2: MNHEY and SVGEGT. Between the trimmed V and J ends, which lost 2 bases and 0 bases, there was a span of 8 bases. CDR3 loop: CASSYEGFSGNTIYF. The DNA for the CDR3 is TGTGCCAGCAGTTACGAAGGATTCTCTGGAAACACCATATATTTT.

The chain uses TRBV3-1 (or the pseudogene TRBV3-2) and TRBJ2-2; D is undetermined. The CDR3 is made up of 15 amino acids. CDR1 LGHDT and CDR2 YNNKEL come from the germline V gene (reference sequence). V was trimmed by 1 base and J by 6 bases, leaving 12 bases between them. CDR3 protein: CASSQVSGVAGELFF. CDR3 DNA: TGTGCCAGCAGCCAAGTATCTGGGGTCGCCGGGGAGCTGTTTTTT.

This chain uses TRBV5-6 with TRBJ1-2; D gene ambiguous. V lost 2 bases and J 4 bases, leaving 21 bases between the germline ends. This CDR3 region has 17 residues. The germline V gene encodes CDR1 SGHDT and CDR2 YYEEEE. CDR3 protein: CASSFLTELKRGYGYTF. The DNA for the CDR3 is TGTGCCAGCAGCTTCTTGACCGAGCTAAAGAGAGGCTATGGCTACACCTTC.

The chain combines TRBV6-6 with TRBJ1-4; possible D gene TRBD1, 5 bases. Germline V CDR1 and CDR2: MNHNY, SVGAGI (reference sequence). The CDR3 is 14 residues long. V lost 6 bases to trimming and J lost 8 bases, with 16 bases between them. In nucleotides, the CDR3 is TGTGCCAGCAGCCGCGGGGCTCCAGGGGAAAAACTGTTTTTT. This encodes CASSRGAPGEKLFF.

This clone appeared a single time. This sequence joins TRBV6-1 and TRBJ1-1, with 7 bases that match TRBD1. Germline CDR1 and CDR2: MNHNS and SASEGT. The CDR3 loop spans 13 amino acids. J lost 7 bases, V lost 0 bases, and 2 bases had no gene match. CDR3: CASSEAGQFEAFF. The CDR3, as DNA: TGTGCCAGCAGTGAAGCGGGACAGTTTGAAGCTTTCTTT.

The V call is TRBV18, the J call TRBJ2-1; D is undetermined. Germline loops: CDR1 KGHSH, CDR2 LQKENI. Trimming cost V 2 bases and J 3 bases, with 5 bases left between them. The CDR3 is made up of 13 amino acids. Here the CDR3 DNA reads TGTGCCAGCTCACCAACAAGCTACAATGAGCAGTTCTTC. It codes for CASSPTSYNEQFF.

The V gene is TRBV29-1, the J gene TRBJ1-2; D may be TRBD1 (6 bases). Germline CDR1 and CDR2: SQVTM and ANQGSEA. Deletions cut 1 base from V and 5 bases from J, with 17 bases between. The CDR3 is made up of 15 amino acids. DNA for the CDR3: TGCAGCGTTGAAGGCGGAACAGGGTTCCGTTATGGCTACACCTTC. As protein: CSVEGGTGFRYGYTF.

This chain joins TRBV19 and TRBJ2-1; D not certain. Germline V lookup: CDR1 LNHDA, CDR2 SQIVND (reference sequence). CDR3 length equals 13 residues. Trimming took off 3 bases at V and 0 bases at J, with 3 bases between the two ends. This CDR3 is CASSISSYNEQFF. In DNA, the CDR3 is TGTGCCAGTAGTATTAGCTCCTACAATGAGCAGTTCTTC.

J is TRBJ1-2 and V is TRBV4-3, with TRBD1 matching over 10 bases. The germline CDR1 and CDR2 sequences are LGHNA and YSLEER. The CDR3 sequence is 17 residues long. The junction had 12 bases not matched to a gene; V was cut back by 0 bases and J by 8 bases. In DNA form, the CDR3 reads TGCGCCAGCAGCCAAGATTTACTGACAGGGGGCGCATCAGGCTACACCTTC. Protein product: CASSQDLLTGGASGYTF.

With regard to this clone: The junction shows a germline mismatch at one end, possibly a read error. This sequence joins TRBV12-3 or TRBV12-4 and TRBJ1-1; tentative D call: TRBD1 (6 bases). The CDR3 runs 11 residues. The CDR3: CASSSTGPKLF. DNA for the CDR3: TGTGCCAGCAGTTCCACAGGGCCTAAGCTTTTT.

The chain combines TRBV4-2 with TRBJ1-2; D call uncertain. V was trimmed by 0 bases and J by 4 bases, leaving 9 bases between them. The CDR3 length is 14 residues. In germline, CDR1 is LGHNA, CDR2 YNFKEQ. CDR3 amino acids: CASSQDGDFYGYTF. DNA for the CDR3: TGTGCCAGCAGCCAAGACGGAGACTTCTATGGCTACACCTTC.

This chain uses TRBV29-1 with TRBJ1-1; D uncertain. The CDR3 consists of 12 residues. CDR1 and CDR2 (germline): SQVTM, ANQGSEA. Between the trimmed V and J ends, which lost 4 bases and 1 base, there was a span of 7 bases. CDR3 sequence reads: CSVVGSNTEAFF. The CDR3 region has the DNA TGCAGCGTTGTCGGATCGAACACTGAAGCTTTCTTT.

The V call is TRBV11-2, the J call TRBJ2-5; a possible D gene is TRBD1 (6 bases). Trimming pared 3 bases from V and 2 bases from J, leaving 16 bases between. This CDR3 spans 16 amino acids. Per germline, CDR1 SGHAT and CDR2 FQNNGV. The CDR3 loop is CASSFSGEYLQETQYF. The CDR3 coding sequence is TGTGCCAGCAGCTTCTCAGGGGAATACCTGCAAGAGACCCAGTACTTC. The complete variable domain, with remaining parts taken from reference TRBV11-2 and TRBJ2-5, reads EAGVAQSPRYKIIEKRQSVAFWCNPISGHATLYWYQQILGQGPKLLIQFQNNGVVDDSQLPKDRFSAERLKGVDSTLKIQPAKLEDSAVYLCASSFSGEYLQETQYFGPGTRLLVL.

The chain is built from TRBV7-2 and TRBJ1-4; the match to TRBD1 covers 7 bases. The CDR3 is 13 amino acids. The germline V gene encodes CDR1 SGHTA and CDR2 FQGNSA. The junction had 7 bases not matched to a gene; V was cut back by 7 bases and J by 8 bases. The CDR3 reads CASTRQGGEKLFF. The CDR3, as DNA: TGTGCCAGCACCCGACAGGGCGGGGAAAAACTGTTTTTT. Combining the CDR3 with reference TRBV7-2 and TRBJ1-4 gives the whole variable domain GAGVSQSPSNKVTEKGKDVELRCDPISGHTALYWYRQSLGQGLEFLIYFQGNSAPDKSGLPSDRFSAERTGGSVSTLTIQRTQQEDSAVYLCASTRQGGEKLFFGSGTQLSVL.

V usage is TRBV19 and J usage is TRBJ2-1, with 8 bases matching TRBD2. Germline CDR1 is LNHDA and CDR2 is SQIVND (reference sequence). This CDR3 has 15 residues. Losses at the gene ends were 8 bases for V and 5 bases for J; bases not matched to a gene: 11. CDR3 residues: CASSLPKRGNNEQFF. CDR3 DNA: TGTGCCAGTTCTCTCCCCAAGCGGGGGAACAATGAGCAGTTCTTC.

The chain employs TRBV11-1 and TRBJ1-2; D is unresolved. There are 14 residues in the CDR3. The V gene lost 5 bases and the J gene lost 1 base, with 11 bases spanning the gap. Germline CDR1 reads SGHAT; CDR2 reads FQDESV (reference sequence). Here the CDR3 reads CASSPMGVNYGYTF. The CDR3 DNA follows: TGTGCCAGCAGCCCCATGGGAGTTAACTATGGCTACACCTTC.

This chain connects TRBV5-1 to TRBJ1-1; 7 bases fit TRBD1. Looked up from germline, CDR1 is SGHRS and CDR2 is YFSETQ. V was pared by 3 bases and J by 6 bases, with 2 bases of the junction left unmatched. This CDR3 is 12 amino acids long. As DNA, the CDR3 is TGCGCCAGCAGCTGGGGACAGTCTGAAGCTTTCTTT. It specifies CASSWGQSEAFF.

The rearrangement joins TRBV20-1 to TRBJ2-7; perhaps TRBD2 as D (5 bases). Between the trimmed V and J ends, which lost 3 bases and 1 base, there was a span of 13 bases. Per germline, CDR1 DFQATT and CDR2 SNEGSKA (reference sequence). The CDR3 consists of 14 residues. CDR3 in DNA: TGCAGTGCTAGTGAGACGGGAAAATCCTACGAGCAGTACTTC. Its protein product is CSASETGKSYEQYF.

The chain uses TRBV2 and TRBJ2-5; D is uncertain. The CDR3 covers 12 residues. The germline gives CDR1 SNHLY, CDR2 FYNNEI. The V gene lost 2 bases and the J gene lost 2 bases, with 3 bases spanning the gap. As DNA, the CDR3 is TGTGCCAGCAGTGAAACGCAAGAGACCCAGTACTTC. It encodes CASSETQETQYF.

This rearrangement joins TRBV7-3 to TRBJ2-3, with 7 bases aligning to TRBD1. Germline values: CDR1 SGHTA, CDR2 FQGTGA. V was clipped by 1 base and J by 2 bases; unmatched bases: 3. The CDR3 totals 15 residues. The CDR3 DNA reads as TGTGCCAGCAGCTTAAGTGGACAGGACACAGATACGCAGTATTTT. Its protein is CASSLSGQDTDTQYF.

This sequence joins TRBV18 and TRBJ2-7, with a weak D call TRBD2 (5 bases). The CDR3 sequence is 16 residues long. Germline V gene sequence: CDR1 KGHSH, CDR2 LQKENI. V lost 3 bases and J lost 0, with 15 bases in between. The CDR3 nucleotides read TGTGCCAGCTCACCTTACCATGGAGCGGACTCCTACGAGCAGTACTTC. Its protein is CASSPYHGADSYEQYF. Based on the CDR3 plus reference TRBV18 and TRBJ2-7, the full variable domain is NAGVMQNPRHLVRRRGQEARLRCSPMKGHSHVYWYRQLPEEGLKFMVYLQKENIIDESGMPKERFSAEFPKEGPSILRIQQVVRGDSAAYFCASSPYHGADSYEQYFGPGTRLTVT.

The chain carries TRBV28 and TRBJ1-2, with TRBD1 as a possible D gene (6 bases). The CDR3 consists of 13 residues. Trimming removed 6 bases at V and 4 bases at J, with 12 bases between. CDR1 is MDHEN, CDR2 SYDVKM, per germline. The CDR3 sequence is CASSVQGAYGYTF. DNA of the CDR3: TGTGCCAGCAGCGTACAGGGCGCCTATGGCTACACCTTC.

V gene TRBV7-6 combines with J gene TRBJ1-2; 7 bases match TRBD1. Per the germline V gene, CDR1 is SGHVS and CDR2 is FNYEAQ. The CDR3 loop spans 16 amino acids. J lost 6 bases, V lost 1 base, and 11 bases had no gene match. CDR3 coding DNA: TGTGCCAGCAGCTTAGACGGGACAGACCCATTTAATGGCTACACCTTC. This sequence encodes CASSLDGTDPFNGYTF.

The rearrangement joins TRBV12-3 or TRBV12-4 to TRBJ1-4; no clear D gene. The CDR3 contains 12 residues. V lost 7 bases, J lost 8 bases, and 11 bases lay in between. The DNA of the CDR3 is TGTGCCAGCAAATTTAACGGGGAAAAACTGTTTTTT. Amino acid sequence: CASKFNGEKLFF.

The chain joins TRBV6-2 or TRBV6-3 to TRBJ2-3; possible D gene TRBD1, 7 bases. Germline V gives CDR1 MNHEY, CDR2 SVGEGT. CDR3 length equals 14 residues. Trimming cost V 2 bases and J 6 bases, with 12 bases left between them. CDR3 coding DNA: TGTGCCAGCAGTTACGTAGCAGGGGGGGATACGCAGTATTTT. This translates into CASSYVAGGDTQYF.

CDR3 nucleotide sequence: TGTGCCAGCAGCTCGACAGGGGGCGCGACCGGGGAGCTGTTTTTT. This translates into CASSSTGGATGELFF. The gene calls are TRBV6-2 or TRBV6-3 and TRBJ2-2; 10 nucleotides line up with TRBD1. Trimming took 6 bases from V and 5 from J; bases not matched to a gene: 6. This CDR3 contains 15 residues. CDR1 is MNHEY and CDR2 is SVGEGT in the germline V gene.